The entry below describes one T cell receptor beta chain. Its antigen is undetermined. Through template switching, a universal primer site was introduced, and the cDNA contained unique molecular identifiers. Each CDR3 protein is one row after TCRdb ran MiXCR on the 5' RACE reads. Among nearly 250,000 distinct CDR3 sequences, 5.5% to 7% were seen once, and the ten largest hold roughly 3.4%. The data were obtained in a study of identical twins. Broader study findings: Twin-shared out-of-frame alpha sequences were enriched for low generation probability. Insertion counts were lower in abundant cord blood beta clonotypes, a trend that memory repertoires did not show.

CDR1 and CDR2 from the germline V gene are MNHEY and SMNVEV (reference sequence). CDR3 length: 14 residues. Between the trimmed V and J ends, which lost 6 bases and 6 bases, there was a span of 14 bases. These same records also appear under a second study, on yellow fever vaccine responses in identical twins. That source reports: Among the twins, the vaccine T cell response reportedly seemed partly convergent and partly personalized.

This TCR was recovered from a woman in her late teens or twenties in good health. The sample was memory (CD45RO+) T cells sorted from blood. The chain has TRBV27 and TRBJ1-4; D might be TRBD1 (5 bases). This CDR3 reads CASRPRVGDEKLFF. The CDR3 DNA reads TGTGCCAGCAGGCCGAGGGTGGGGGATGAAAAACTGTTTTTT.